This T cell receptor beta chain derives from a study of identical twins (dated by TCRdb to 2016 to 2018). In the study overall: To test whether fetal clonotypes persist, the study used deep sequencing on TCR alpha and beta repertoires from monozygotic twins, unrelated adults of various ages, and cord blood. Replicate twin experiments were performed at different times using different library preparation protocols to rule out contamination. What the study reported, not specific to this receptor: In monozygotic twins, recombination models systematically underestimated out-of-frame TCR alpha sharing, but the models matched the sharing seen between unrelated individuals. Because the same donors could not be followed over many years, the conclusions depended on cross-sectional statistical analysis. Abundant cord blood beta clonotypes carried fewer insertions; young adult naive repertoires showed a weaker similar trend, while memory repertoires showed none. Excess twin sharing in beta out-of-frame sequences was weaker because fewer shared sequences lowered the signal-to-noise ratio. Out-of-frame TCR alpha sequences shared between twins showed an excess of low generation-probability sequences compared with coincidental sharing between unrelated individuals. Zero-insertion analyses could be partly confounded by invariant T cells such as MAIT and iNKT, although diverse VJ usage argued against such confounding for most clonotypes.

Every donor in the study was a healthy Caucasian. Three pairs of female monozygotic twins, all aged roughly 18 to 29 years, made up the twin cohort. Positive isolation kits from Invitrogen were used to isolate the CD4+ and CD8+ T cell populations. This clonotype occurred many times. It lacks a known antigen. One base away there is no much larger clone; base qualities are not given. The method behind the library was 5' RACE. The sequencing machine was an Illumina HiSeq 2000. Template switching added a universal primer binding site, and the final cDNA carried a unique molecular identifier that allowed TCR cDNA molecules to be counted accurately. Specific primers in the conserved constant-segment region were used to synthesize first-strand cDNA for TCR alpha and beta chains. To control for contamination, each cDNA library was double barcoded with a SMART-Mk sample barcode plus Illumina barcodes. Two successive PCR steps introduced TruSeq adapter sequences along with Illumina sample barcodes. TCR alpha and beta cDNA libraries were sequenced on the Illumina HiSeq platform with custom primers. The paper's data handling went like this. Unique molecular identifiers were extracted from raw reads with MiGEC, and CDR3 positions were determined with MiXCR. For each individual, recombination models were inferred using an EM algorithm with the repgenHMM and IGoR tools. The analysis of shared clonotypes was done with the tcR package in R, with sharing normalized by the product of cloneset sizes. To study raw recombination without the effects of thymic and clonal selection, out-of-frame nonproductive sequences were analyzed. The public sequencing data were trimmed at Q25 with fastp and processed into clonotypes with MiXCR by TCRdb, which kept only in-frame beta chains. Each entry is one CDR3 protein sequence, shown with its most common DNA and genes. These V and J calls rely on TCRdb rather than the paper's analysis. The sample table holds a few hundred thousand distinct CDR3 sequences, of which about 8% were seen once. The ten largest clonotypes hold less than 4% of the sample.

The CDR3 sequence holds 12 residues, the cysteine and phenylalanine included. CDR3 DNA only is kept here, 36 bases in frame from base 1. V has 3 bases trimmed and J has 14 bases trimmed; junction bases matching no gene number 6. These records were also assigned to another study, of yellow fever vaccine responses in identical twins. The second paper further reports: According to the authors, in identical twins the way T cells responded to vaccination appeared partly convergent and partly personalized. Focusing on identical twins, the study followed the T cell clones that responded to the vaccine, and did so with precision.

Specimen: CD8+ T cells sorted from blood. The clonotype was recovered from a woman aged 18-30 years in good health. Recombination linked TRBV12-3 or TRBV12-4 to TRBJ2-1, with 8 central nucleotides matching TRBD2. The DNA reads as follows: TGTGCCAGCAGTTTCGGGGGGGGGAAGGAGTTCTTC. Translated, it reads CASSFGGGKEFF.